Below, one TCR beta chain is given with its context. Its antigen is unidentified. This sample is part of a study of shared clonotypes between healthy human individuals. As defined, naive CD8 cells were CD45RO-negative and positively selected for CCR7, with terminally differentiated effector memory CD45RA+ cells excluded. Sequencing used immunoSEQ multiplex PCR; TCRdb keeps in-frame clones, though not all of them. Counted here are around 2,100,000 clones, over 85% occurring once; the ten biggest clones make up roughly 1.2%. Whole-study findings and limits: Shared across a few donors were approximately 5% of the naive CD4 clonotypes.

Germline V CDR1 and CDR2: MDHEN, SYDVKM. V dropped 6 bases and J dropped 10 bases, with 12 bases sitting between them. The CDR3 runs 11 residues. This clonotype was obtained from a young man in good health. The rearrangement links TRBV28 to TRBJ1-1; D not resolved. Sample: naive CD8+ T cells sorted from blood. The CDR3 here is CASSQGGGAFF. CDR3 bases: TGTGCCAGCAGCCAAGGCGGCGGAGCTTTCTTT.